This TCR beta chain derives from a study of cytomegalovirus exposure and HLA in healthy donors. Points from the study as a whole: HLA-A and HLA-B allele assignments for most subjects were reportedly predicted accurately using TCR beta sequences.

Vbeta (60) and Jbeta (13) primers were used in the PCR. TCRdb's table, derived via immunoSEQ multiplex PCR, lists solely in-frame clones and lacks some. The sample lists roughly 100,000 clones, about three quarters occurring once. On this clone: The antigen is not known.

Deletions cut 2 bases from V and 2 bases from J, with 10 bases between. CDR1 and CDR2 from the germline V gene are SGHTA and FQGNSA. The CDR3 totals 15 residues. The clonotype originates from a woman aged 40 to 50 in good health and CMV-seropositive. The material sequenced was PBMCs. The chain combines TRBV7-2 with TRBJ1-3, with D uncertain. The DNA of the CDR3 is TGTGCCAGCAGCTTATTTGGCCATCCTGGAAACACCATATATTTT. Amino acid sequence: CASSLFGHPGNTIYF.